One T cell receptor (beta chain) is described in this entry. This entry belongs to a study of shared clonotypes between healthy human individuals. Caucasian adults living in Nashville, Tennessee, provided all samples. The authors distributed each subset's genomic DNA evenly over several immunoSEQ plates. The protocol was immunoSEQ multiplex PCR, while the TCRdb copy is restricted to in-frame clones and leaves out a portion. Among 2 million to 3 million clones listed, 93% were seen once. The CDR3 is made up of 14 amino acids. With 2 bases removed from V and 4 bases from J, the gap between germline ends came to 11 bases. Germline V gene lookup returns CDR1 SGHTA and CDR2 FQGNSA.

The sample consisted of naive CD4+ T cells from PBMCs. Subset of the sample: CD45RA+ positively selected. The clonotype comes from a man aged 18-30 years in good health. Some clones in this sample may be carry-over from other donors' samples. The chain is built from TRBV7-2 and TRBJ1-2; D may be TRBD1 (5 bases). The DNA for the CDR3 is TGTGCCAGCAGCTTACGTCGGGGGTCCTATGGCTACACCTTC. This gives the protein CASSLRRGSYGYTF.